This TCR beta chain was recovered during a study of T cell responses to AZD1222 COVID-19 vaccine. Germline lookup yields CDR1 MNHEY and CDR2 SMNVEV (reference sequence). The V end was cut by 6 bases, the J end by 6 bases, with 23 bases between. There are 16 residues in the CDR3. Assay used: immunoSEQ multiplex PCR; TCRdb lists only in-frame clones, some missing. The sample yields over 150,000 clones, around 92% seen once. This specimen consisted of peripheral blood, obtained on day 0 of AZD1222 vaccination. This sequence joins TRBV27 and TRBJ1-2; D is perhaps TRBD1 (5 bases). The receptor comes from an adult in good health. This CDR3 is CASRRDGTPGRDGYTF. Here the CDR3 DNA reads TGTGCCAGCAGACGAGACGGGACTCCCGGGAGGGATGGCTACACCTTC.